The TCR beta chain described here comes from a study of blood T cell repertoires in COVID-19. Study details: The United States, Italy and Spain provided the acute and convalescent COVID-19 samples. Sample material is recorded as cDNA or gDNA derived from T cells, B-cell-depleted T cells, or PBMCs.

In the authors' workflow: Reference gene primer amplification gave nucleated cell count estimates. This table comes from immunoSEQ multiplex PCR, and its TCRdb copy is limited to in-frame clones, with some not included. V and J calls and clone size follow that table, whereas D and trimming were derived from the DNA. This sample has roughly 130,000 clones; roughly nine tenths occur once, and the top ten carry under 4.5%. The clonotype comes from a man aged 50 to 59 with active COVID-19. Material: peripheral blood.

The CDR3 reads CASKGQGAGAQPQHF. The CDR3 DNA follows: TGTGCCAGTAAGGGACAGGGGGCGGGTGCTCAGCCCCAGCATTTT. The J gene is TRBJ1-5, the V gene TRBV19; the match to TRBD1 covers 12 bases. The CDR3 has 15 residues. After removal of 7 bases from V and 6 bases from J, the junction contained 7 bases not matched to a gene. CDR1 LNHDA and CDR2 SQIVND come from the germline V gene (reference sequence). Filled out from reference TRBV19 and TRBJ1-5, the complete variable domain reads DGGITQSPKYLFRKEGQNVTLSCEQNLNHDAMYWYRQDPGQGLRLIYYSQIVNDFQKGDIAEGYSVSREKKESFPLTVTSAQKNPTAFYLCASKGQGAGAQPQHFGDGTRLSIL.